Given below is one T cell receptor delta chain in context. The antigen it binds to is not known. Qualities for individual bases were not recorded, and no much larger clone is one base off. Other DNA sequences of this sample code for an identical CDR3. The CDR3 spans 15 residues, from the cysteine through the phenylalanine. The CDR3 DNA has 45 bases and is translated from base 1. V is pared back by 5 bases and J by 0 bases, with 13 bases lying between the germline termini. The germline V gene supplies CDR1 TSWWSYY and CDR2 QGS. RNA extraction was performed with the RNeasy mini kit, and reverse transcription was done with Superscript III. Multiplex PCR was used to generate CDR3 amplicons, with pooled V-gene forward primers and a constant-region reverse primer carrying Illumina adaptor overhangs. After gel purification, amplicons were indexed with Nextera index primers over roughly 8 extra PCR cycles and were then purified with AMPure XP beads. The libraries were sequenced on an Illumina MiSeq using paired-end 250 bp reads, dual indexing and an approximately 22% PhiX spike-in. The original pipeline was this. Read quality was checked with FastQC, and TRG read pairs were merged using ea-utils fastq-join. Sequences were annotated with IMGT/HighV-QUEST, keeping only productive sequences with unambiguous V-gene assignment; clonotypes were defined by identical CDR3 sequence. Downstream analysis used VDJtools 1.1.1, tcR 2.2.3, Treemap and vegan Shannon diversity in R 3.4.4. TCRdb reanalyzed the public reads with the CATT caller, and identical DNA sequences were merged afterwards. TCRdb, not the authors, supplied the V and J calls. The sample table contains roughly 76,000 delta-chain clones; only one count was recorded for about 35% of them. The ten largest clones take up approximately 0.25% of the sample.

These data originate in a study of Vδ1+ human thymocytes (dated by TCRdb to the late 2010s). Concerning the study at large: As a data resource, the study described the mRNA-level TRG and TRD CDR3 repertoires found in highly purified Vdelta1+ thymocytes taken from young children. Earlier work had validated the multiplex-based CDR3 amplicon strategy against 5'RACE-based methods for generating CDR3 amplicons.

Thymic samples were depleted of alphabeta T cells, then CD3+ TCRVdelta1+ TCRVdelta2- thymocytes were FACS-sorted. A purity of roughly 98% to 99.6% was achieved for sorted Vdelta1+ thymocytes. Thymic specimens came from fewer than 10 paediatric patients undergoing corrective cardiac surgery, aged from roughly 5 days to 15 months. Thymic tissue was dispersed and mononuclear cells isolated on a Histopaque-1077 density gradient. The staining antibodies were anti-TCRVdelta1 clone TS8.2, anti-TCRVdelta2 clone B6, anti-CD3 clone HIT3a and anti-TCRalphabeta clone IP26. Broad study findings and their caveats: No clustering by age or sex was observed, so analyses did not stratify donors by these variables. The authors advised highly purified populations and single-cell validation, since unexpected Vdelta2 sequences could cause misinterpretation of bulk repertoire data. Many TRG clonotypes were found to be shared between donors (up to about 6.9x10^3), whereas TRD repertoires were found to be essentially private (max about 120 shared). Unlike the oligoclonal repertoires in peripheral blood, the thymic TRG and TRD repertoires appeared highly polyclonal, with Gaussian CDR3 length distributions. Even though sort purity was high, around 20% of thymic TRD sequences were Vdelta2 (and few were Vdelta3), which was not the case for the peripheral blood Vdelta1+ controls.

The clonotype was recovered from a boy less than two years old who had congenital heart surgery. Sequencing was done on a sample of Vdelta1+ gamma-delta thymocytes from the thymus. The sample's cell subset or site label is to be understood as: FACS-sorted CD3+ TCRalphabeta- TCRVdelta1+ TCRVdelta2- thymocytes. Recombination connected TRDV1 to TRDJ1, with the D gene not clear enough to name. This receptor has the CDR3 CALGPRGTYTDKLIF. At the DNA level, the sequence is TGTGCTCTTGGGCCCCGAGGTACTTACACCGATAAACTCATCTTT.